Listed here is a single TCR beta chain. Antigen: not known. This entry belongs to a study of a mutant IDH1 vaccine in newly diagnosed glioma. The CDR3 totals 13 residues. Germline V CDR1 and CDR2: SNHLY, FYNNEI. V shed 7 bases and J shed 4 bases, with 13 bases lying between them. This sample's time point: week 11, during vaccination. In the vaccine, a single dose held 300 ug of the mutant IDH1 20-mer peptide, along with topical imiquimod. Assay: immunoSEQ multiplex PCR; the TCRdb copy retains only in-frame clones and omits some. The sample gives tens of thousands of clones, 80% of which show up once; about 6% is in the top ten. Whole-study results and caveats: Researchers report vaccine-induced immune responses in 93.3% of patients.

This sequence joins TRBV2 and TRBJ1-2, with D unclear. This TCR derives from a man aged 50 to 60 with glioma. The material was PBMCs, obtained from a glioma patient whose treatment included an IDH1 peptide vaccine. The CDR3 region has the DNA TGTGCCAGCAACCCGAGCATAACCTATGGCTACACCTTC. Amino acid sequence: CASNPSITYGYTF.